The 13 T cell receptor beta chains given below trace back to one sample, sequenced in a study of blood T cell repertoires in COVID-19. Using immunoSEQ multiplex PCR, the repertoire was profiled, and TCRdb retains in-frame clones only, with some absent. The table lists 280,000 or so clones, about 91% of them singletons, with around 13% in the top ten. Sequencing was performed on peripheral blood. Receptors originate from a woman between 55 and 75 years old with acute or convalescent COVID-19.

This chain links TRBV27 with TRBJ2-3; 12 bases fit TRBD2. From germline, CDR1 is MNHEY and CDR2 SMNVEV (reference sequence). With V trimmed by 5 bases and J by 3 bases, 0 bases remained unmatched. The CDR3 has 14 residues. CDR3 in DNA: TGTGCCAGCAGTACTAGCGGGGGGACAGATACGCAGTATTTT. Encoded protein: CASSTSGGTDTQYF.

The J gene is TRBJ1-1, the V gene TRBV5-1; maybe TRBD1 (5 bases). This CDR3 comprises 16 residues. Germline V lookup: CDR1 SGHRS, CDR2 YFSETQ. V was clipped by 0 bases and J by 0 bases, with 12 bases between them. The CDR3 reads CASSLDPGLLNTEAFF. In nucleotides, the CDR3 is TGCGCCAGCAGCTTGGACCCGGGACTCCTGAACACTGAAGCTTTCTTT.

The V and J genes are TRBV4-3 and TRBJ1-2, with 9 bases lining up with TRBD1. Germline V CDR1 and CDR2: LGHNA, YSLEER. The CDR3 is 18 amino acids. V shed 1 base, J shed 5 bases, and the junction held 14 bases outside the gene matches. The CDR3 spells CASSQVWTGAPFAYGYTF. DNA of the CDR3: TGCGCCAGCAGCCAAGTTTGGACAGGGGCCCCCTTCGCATATGGCTACACCTTC.

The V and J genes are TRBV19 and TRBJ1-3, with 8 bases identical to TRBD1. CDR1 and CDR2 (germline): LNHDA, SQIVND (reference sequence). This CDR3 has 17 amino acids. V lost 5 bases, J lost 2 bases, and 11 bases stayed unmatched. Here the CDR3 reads CASSSDREFRAGNTIYF. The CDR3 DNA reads TGTGCCAGTAGTTCGGACAGGGAGTTCAGAGCTGGAAACACCATATATTTT.

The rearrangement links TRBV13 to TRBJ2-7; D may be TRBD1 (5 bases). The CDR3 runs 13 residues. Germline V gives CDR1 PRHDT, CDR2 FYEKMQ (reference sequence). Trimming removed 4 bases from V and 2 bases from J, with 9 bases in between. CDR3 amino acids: CASSSETAYEQYF. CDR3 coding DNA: TGTGCCAGCAGCTCCGAGACAGCCTACGAGCAGTACTTC.

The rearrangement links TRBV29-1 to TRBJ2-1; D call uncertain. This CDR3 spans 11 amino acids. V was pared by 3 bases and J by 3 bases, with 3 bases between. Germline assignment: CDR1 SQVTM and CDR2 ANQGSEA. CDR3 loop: CSVDHYNEQFF. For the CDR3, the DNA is TGCAGCGTTGACCACTACAATGAGCAGTTCTTC.

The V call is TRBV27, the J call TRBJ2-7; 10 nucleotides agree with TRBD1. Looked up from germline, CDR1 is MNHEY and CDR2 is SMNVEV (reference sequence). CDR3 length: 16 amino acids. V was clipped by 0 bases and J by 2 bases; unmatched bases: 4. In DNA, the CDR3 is TGTGCCAGCAGTTTATCTCCTGGGACAGGGGCCTACGAGCAGTACTTC. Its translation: CASSLSPGTGAYEQYF.

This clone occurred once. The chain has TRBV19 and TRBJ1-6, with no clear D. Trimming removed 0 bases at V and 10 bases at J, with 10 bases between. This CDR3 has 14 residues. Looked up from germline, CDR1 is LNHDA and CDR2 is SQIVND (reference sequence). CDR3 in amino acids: CASSIEGRSSPLHF. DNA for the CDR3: TGTGCCAGTAGTATAGAGGGGAGAAGCTCACCCCTCCACTTT.

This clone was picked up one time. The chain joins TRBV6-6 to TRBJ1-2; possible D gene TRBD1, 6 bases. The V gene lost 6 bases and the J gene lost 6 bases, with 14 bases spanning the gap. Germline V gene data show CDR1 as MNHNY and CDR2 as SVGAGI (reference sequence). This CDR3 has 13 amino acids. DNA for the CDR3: TGTGCCAGCAGCTCAACAGGGCGCCATGGCTACACCTTC. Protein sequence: CASSSTGRHGYTF.

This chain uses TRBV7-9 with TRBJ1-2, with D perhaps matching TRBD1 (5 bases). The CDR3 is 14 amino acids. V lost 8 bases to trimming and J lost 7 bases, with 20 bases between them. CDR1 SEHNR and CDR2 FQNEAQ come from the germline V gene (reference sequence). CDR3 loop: CASATPAGNFGYTF. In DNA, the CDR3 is TGTGCCAGCGCTACGCCGGCAGGGAATTTTGGCTACACCTTC.

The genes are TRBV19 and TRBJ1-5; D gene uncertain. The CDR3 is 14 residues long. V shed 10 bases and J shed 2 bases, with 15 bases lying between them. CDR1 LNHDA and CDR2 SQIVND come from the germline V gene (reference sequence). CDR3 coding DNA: TGTGCCACCCGGGTCGGGGTGGGCAATCAGCCCCAGCATTTT. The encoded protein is CATRVGVGNQPQHF.

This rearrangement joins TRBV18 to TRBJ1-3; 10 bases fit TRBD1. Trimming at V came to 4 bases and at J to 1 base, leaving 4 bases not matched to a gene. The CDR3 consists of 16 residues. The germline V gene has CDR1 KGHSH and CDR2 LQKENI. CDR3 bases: TGTGCCAGCTCACTGGACAGGGGGAGGTCTGGAAACACCATATATTTT. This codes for CASSLDRGRSGNTIYF.

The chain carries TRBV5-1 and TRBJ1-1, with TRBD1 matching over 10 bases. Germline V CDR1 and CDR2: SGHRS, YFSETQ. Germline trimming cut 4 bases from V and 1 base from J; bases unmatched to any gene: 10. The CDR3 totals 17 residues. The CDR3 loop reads CASSGPGTGAGNTEAFF. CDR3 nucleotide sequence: TGCGCCAGCAGCGGGCCCGGGACAGGGGCCGGGAACACTGAAGCTTTCTTT.